The T cell receptor beta chain under discussion was sequenced for a study of patients and donors after allogeneic stem cell transplantation. The germline V gene has CDR1 SGHVS and CDR2 FNYEAQ. This CDR3 is 16 amino acids long. The junction had 8 bases not matched to a gene; V was cut back by 2 bases and J by 7 bases. From the RT-PCR reads, TCRdb called clonotypes with MiXCR, one entry per CDR3 protein. Among approximately 150,000 distinct CDR3 sequences, roughly 24% were seen once, and the ten largest hold 25% to 30%. Sequencing used blood, either unsorted or a sorted T cell fraction (not recorded which). The origin of this receptor is a human donor who was either an allogeneic HSCT recipient or a stem cell or donor lymphocyte infusion donor (not recorded which). It is not recorded whose cells these are; they may come from a transplant donor. The V and J genes are TRBV7-6 and TRBJ1-4, with 9 positions matching TRBD1. CDR3 coding DNA: TGTGCCAGCAGCTTAAGCCCGACAGGGGGAGGTGAAAAACTGTTTTTT. Its translation is CASSLSPTGGGEKLFF.